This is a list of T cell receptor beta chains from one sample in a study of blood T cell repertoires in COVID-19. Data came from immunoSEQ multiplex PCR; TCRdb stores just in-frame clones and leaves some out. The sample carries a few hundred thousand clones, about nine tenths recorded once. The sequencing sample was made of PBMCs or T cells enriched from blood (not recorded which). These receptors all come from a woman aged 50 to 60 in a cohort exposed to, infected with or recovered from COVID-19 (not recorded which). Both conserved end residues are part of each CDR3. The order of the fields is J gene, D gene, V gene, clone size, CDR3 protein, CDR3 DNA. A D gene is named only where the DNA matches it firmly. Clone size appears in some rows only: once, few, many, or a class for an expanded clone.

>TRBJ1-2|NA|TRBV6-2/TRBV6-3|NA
CASSYVRGRVYTF
TGTGCCAGCAGTTACGTGCGAGGTAGAGTCTACACCTTC
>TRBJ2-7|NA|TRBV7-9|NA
CASSTAGNEQYF
TGTGCCAGCAGCACAGCTGGAAACGAGCAGTACTTC
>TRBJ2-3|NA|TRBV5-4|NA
CASSLPGSTDTQYF
TGTGCCAGCAGCTTGCCCGGGTCCACAGATACGCAGTATTTT
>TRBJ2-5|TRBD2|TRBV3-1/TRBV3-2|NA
CASSKGLAETEETQYF
TGTGCCAGCAGCAAGGGACTAGCGGAAACAGAAGAGACCCAGTACTTC
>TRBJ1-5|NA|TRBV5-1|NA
CASSLYTGQIPQPQHF
TGCGCCAGCAGCTTGTATACCGGACAAATCCCCCAGCCCCAGCATTTT
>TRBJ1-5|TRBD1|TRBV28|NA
CASSFRGRGSQPQHF
TGTGCCAGCAGTTTTAGGGGCAGGGGGTCTCAGCCCCAGCATTTT
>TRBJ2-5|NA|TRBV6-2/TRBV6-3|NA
CASSQTRGARETQYF
TGTGCCAGCAGTCAGACTAGGGGTGCCCGAGAGACCCAGTACTTC
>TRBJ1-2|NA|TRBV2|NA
CASSGQVVNGYTF
TGTGCCAGCAGTGGACAGGTTGTTAACGGCTACACCTTC
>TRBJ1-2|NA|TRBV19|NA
CASSPSAGIYGYTF
TGTGCCAGTAGTCCCTCCGCAGGGATCTATGGCTACACCTTC
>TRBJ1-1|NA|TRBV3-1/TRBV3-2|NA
CASSHRPGLNTEAFF
TGTGCCAGCAGCCATCGCCCAGGGCTCAACACTGAAGCTTTCTTT
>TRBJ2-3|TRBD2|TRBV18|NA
CASSPKLAGGTDTQYF
TGTGCCAGCTCACCAAAACTAGCGGGGGGCACAGATACGCAGTATTTT
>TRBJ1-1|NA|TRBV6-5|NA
CASSLDLGATTEAFF
TGTGCCAGCAGCCTCGACCTGGGGGCGACCACTGAAGCTTTCTTT
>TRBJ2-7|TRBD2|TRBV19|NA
CASSATGGGTYEQYF
TGTGCCAGTAGTGCAACCGGCGGGGGAACTTACGAGCAGTACTTC
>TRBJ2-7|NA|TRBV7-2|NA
CASSLGAGDYEQYF
TGTGCCAGCAGCTTAGGGGCAGGGGACTACGAGCAGTACTTC
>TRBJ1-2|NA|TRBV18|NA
CASSPAGRSNYGYTF
TGTGCCAGCTCACCCGCGGGACGATCAAACTATGGCTACACCTTC
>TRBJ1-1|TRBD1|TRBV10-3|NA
CAISQGQGVEANTEAFF
TGTGCCATCAGTCAAGGGCAGGGGGTCGAGGCGAACACTGAAGCTTTCTTT
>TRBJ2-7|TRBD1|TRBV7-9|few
CASSQSRDRAGWYEQYF
TGTGCCAGCAGCCAGTCCCGGGACAGGGCTGGTTGGTACGAGCAGTACTTC
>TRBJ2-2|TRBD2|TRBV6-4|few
CASSAETSGGSGELFF
TGTGCCAGCAGTGCGGAGACTAGCGGGGGTTCCGGGGAGCTGTTTTTT
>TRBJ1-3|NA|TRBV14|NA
CASSQLGSTAGNTIYF
TGTGCCAGCAGCCAACTGGGGAGTACGGCTGGAAACACCATATATTTT
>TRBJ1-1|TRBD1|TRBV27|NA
CASSPTAPTGGGRAFF
TGTGCCAGCAGTCCCACAGCCCCTACAGGGGGCGGACGGGCTTTCTTT
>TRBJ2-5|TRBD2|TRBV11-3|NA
CASSLGLAGQETQYF
TGTGCCAGCAGCCTCGGACTAGCGGGGCAAGAGACCCAGTACTTC
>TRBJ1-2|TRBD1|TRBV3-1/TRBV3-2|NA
CASSVSGGDSYGYTF
TGTGCCAGCAGCGTATCGGGGGGGGACAGCTATGGCTACACCTTC
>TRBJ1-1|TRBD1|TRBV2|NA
CASSGQGGLNTEAFF
TGTGCCAGCAGTGGACAGGGTGGTTTGAACACTGAAGCTTTCTTT
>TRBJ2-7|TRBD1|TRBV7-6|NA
CASSSTGTGGVEQYF
TGTGCCAGCAGCTCCACCGGGACAGGGGGAGTCGAGCAGTACTTC